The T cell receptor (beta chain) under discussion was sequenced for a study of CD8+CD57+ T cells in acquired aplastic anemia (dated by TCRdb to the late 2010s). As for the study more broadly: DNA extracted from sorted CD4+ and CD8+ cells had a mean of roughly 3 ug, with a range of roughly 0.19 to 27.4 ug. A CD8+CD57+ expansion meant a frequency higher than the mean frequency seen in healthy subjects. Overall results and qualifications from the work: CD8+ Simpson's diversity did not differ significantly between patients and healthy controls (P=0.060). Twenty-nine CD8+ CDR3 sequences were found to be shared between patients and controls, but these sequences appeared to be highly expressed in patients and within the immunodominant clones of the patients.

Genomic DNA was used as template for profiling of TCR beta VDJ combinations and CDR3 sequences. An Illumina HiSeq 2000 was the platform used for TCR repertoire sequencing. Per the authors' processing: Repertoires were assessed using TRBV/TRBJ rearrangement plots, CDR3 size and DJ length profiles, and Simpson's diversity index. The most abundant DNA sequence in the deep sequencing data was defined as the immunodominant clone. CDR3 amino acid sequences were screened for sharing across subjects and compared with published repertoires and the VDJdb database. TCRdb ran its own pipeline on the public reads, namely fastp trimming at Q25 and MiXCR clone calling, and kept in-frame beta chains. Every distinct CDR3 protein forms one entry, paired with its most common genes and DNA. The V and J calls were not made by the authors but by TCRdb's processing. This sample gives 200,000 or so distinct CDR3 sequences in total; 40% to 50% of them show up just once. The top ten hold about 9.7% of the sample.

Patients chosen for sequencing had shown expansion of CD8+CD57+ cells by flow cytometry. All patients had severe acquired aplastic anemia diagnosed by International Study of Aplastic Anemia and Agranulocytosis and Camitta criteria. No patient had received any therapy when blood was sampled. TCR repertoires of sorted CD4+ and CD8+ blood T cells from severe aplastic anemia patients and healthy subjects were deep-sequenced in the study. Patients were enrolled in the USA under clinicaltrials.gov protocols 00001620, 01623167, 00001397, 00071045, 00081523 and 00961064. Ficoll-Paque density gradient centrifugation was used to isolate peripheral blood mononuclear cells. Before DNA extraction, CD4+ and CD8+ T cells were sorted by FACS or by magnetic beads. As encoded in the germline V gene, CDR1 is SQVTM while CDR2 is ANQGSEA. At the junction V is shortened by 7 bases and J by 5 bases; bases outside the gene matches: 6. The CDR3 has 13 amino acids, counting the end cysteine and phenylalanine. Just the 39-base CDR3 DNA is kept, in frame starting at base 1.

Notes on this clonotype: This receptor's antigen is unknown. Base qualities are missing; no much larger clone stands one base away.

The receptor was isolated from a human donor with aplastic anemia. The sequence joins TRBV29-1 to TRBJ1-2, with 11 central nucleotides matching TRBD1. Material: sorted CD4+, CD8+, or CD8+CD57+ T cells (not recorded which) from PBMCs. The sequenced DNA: TGCAGCGCCTCGGGACAGGGGGGGTATGGCTACACCTTC. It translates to CSASGQGGYGYTF. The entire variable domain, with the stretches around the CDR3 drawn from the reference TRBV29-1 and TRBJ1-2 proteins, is SAVISQKPSRDICQRGTSLTIQCQVDSQVTMMFWYRQQPGQSLTLIATANQGSEATYESGFVIDKFPISRPNLTFSTLTVSNMSPEDSSIYLCSASGQGGYGYTFGSGTRLTVV.